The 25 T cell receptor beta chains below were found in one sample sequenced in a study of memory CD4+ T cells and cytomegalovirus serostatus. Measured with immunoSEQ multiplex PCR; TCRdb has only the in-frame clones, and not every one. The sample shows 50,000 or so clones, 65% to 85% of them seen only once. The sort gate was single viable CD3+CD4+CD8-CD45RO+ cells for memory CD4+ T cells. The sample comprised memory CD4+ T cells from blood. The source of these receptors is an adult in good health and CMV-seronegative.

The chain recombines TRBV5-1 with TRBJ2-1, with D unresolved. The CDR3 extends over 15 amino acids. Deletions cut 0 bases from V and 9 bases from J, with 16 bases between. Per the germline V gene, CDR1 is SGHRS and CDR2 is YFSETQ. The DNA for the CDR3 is TGCGCCAGCAGCTTGGTGTTTGGGGAAATGGTTGAGCAGTTCTTC. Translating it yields CASSLVFGEMVEQFF.

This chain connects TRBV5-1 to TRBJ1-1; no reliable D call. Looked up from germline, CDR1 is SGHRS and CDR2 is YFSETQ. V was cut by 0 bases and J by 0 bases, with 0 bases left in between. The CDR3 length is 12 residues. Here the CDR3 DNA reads TGCGCCAGCAGCTTGGTGAACACTGAAGCTTTCTTT. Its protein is CASSLVNTEAFF.

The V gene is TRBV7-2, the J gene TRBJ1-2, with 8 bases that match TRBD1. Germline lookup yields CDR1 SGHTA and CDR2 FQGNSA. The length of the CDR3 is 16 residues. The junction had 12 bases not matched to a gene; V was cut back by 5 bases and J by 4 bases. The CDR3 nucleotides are TGTGCCAGCAGCCCCTCCTCAGGGGGCGCGATCTATGGCTACACCTTC. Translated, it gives CASSPSSGGAIYGYTF.

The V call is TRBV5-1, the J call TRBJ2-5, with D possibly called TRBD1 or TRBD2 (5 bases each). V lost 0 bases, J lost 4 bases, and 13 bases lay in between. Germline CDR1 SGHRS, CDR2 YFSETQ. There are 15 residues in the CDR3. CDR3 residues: CASSLGDQRGETQYF. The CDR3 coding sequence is TGCGCCAGCAGCTTGGGGGACCAGAGAGGAGAGACCCAGTACTTC.

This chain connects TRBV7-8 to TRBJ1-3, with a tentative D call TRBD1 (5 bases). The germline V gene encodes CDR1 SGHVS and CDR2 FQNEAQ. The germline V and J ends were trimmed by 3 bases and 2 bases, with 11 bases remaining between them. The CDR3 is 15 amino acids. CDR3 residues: CASSFSDRAGNTIYF. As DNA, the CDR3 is TGTGCCAGCAGCTTTTCCGACAGAGCTGGAAACACCATATATTTT.

The CDR3 is CASSYSDARDTQYF. In nucleotides, the CDR3 is TGTGCCAGCAGTTACTCGGACGCTCGGGATACGCAGTATTTT. The chain is built from TRBV6-5 and TRBJ2-3; D is ambiguous. There are 14 residues in the CDR3. Germline V CDR1 and CDR2: MNHEY, SVGAGI. Trimming pared 0 bases from V and 6 bases from J, leaving 10 bases between.

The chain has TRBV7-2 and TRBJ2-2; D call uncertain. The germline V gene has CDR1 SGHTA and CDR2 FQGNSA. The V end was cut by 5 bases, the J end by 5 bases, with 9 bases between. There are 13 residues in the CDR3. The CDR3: CASSRQLTGELFF. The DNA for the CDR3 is TGTGCCAGCAGCCGCCAACTGACCGGGGAGCTGTTTTTT.

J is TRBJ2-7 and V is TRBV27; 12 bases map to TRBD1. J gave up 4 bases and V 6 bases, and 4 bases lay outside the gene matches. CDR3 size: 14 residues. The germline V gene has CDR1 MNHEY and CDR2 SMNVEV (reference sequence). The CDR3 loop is CASRGQGARYEQYF. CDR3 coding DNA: TGTGCCAGCAGGGGACAGGGGGCGCGGTACGAGCAGTACTTC.

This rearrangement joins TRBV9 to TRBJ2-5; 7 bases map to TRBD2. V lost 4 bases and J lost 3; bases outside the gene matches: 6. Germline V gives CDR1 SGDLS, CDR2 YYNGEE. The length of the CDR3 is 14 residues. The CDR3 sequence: CASSLLAGEETQYF. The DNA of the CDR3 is TGTGCCAGCAGCCTGCTGGCGGGAGAAGAGACCCAGTACTTC.

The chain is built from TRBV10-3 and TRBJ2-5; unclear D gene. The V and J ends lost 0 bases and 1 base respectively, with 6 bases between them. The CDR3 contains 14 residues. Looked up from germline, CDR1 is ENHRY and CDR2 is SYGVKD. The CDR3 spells CAISESTAQETQYF. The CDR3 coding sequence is TGTGCCATCAGTGAGTCCACGGCCCAAGAGACCCAGTACTTC.

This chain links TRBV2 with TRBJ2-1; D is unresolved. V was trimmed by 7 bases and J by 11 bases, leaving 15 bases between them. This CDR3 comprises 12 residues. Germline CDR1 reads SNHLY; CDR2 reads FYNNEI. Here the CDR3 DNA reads TGTGCCAGCAATTTGTTCGGCAGCCAGCAGTTCTTC. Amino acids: CASNLFGSQQFF.

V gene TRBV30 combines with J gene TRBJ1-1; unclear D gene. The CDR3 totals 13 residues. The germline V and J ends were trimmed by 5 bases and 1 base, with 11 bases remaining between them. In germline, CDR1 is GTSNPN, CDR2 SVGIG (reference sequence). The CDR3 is CAWFGNPNTEAFF. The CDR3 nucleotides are TGTGCCTGGTTCGGAAACCCGAACACTGAAGCTTTCTTT. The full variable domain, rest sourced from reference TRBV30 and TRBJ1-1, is SQTIHQWPATLVQPVGSPLSLECTVEGTSNPNLYWYRQAAGRGLQLLFYSVGIGQISSEVPQNLSASRPQDRQFILSSKKLLLSDSGFYLCAWFGNPNTEAFFGQGTRLTVV.

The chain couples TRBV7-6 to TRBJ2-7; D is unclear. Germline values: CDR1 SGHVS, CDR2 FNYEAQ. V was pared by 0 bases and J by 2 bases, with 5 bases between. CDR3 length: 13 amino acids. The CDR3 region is CASSLAAAYEQYF. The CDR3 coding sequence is TGTGCCAGCAGCTTAGCGGCGGCCTACGAGCAGTACTTC.

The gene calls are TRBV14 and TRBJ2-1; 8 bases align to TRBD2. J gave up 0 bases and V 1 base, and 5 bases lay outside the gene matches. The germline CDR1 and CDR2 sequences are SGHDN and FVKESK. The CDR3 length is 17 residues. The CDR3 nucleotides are TGTGCCAGCAGCCAAGTGACCGGGGGGGCCTCCTACAATGAGCAGTTCTTC. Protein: CASSQVTGGASYNEQFF.

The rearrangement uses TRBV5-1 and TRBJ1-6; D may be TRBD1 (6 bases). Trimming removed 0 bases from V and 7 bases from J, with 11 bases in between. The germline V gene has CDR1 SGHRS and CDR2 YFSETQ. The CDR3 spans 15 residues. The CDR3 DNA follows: TGCGCCAGCAGCTTGGGTCTCCAGGGGAATTCACCCCTCCACTTT. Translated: CASSLGLQGNSPLHF.

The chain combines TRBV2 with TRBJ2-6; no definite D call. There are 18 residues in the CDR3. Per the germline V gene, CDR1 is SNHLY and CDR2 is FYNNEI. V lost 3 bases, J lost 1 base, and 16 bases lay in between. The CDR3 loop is CASSESPLSSSGANVLTF. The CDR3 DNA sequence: TGTGCCAGCAGTGAGTCCCCCCTTTCGTCGTCTGGGGCCAACGTCCTGACTTTC.

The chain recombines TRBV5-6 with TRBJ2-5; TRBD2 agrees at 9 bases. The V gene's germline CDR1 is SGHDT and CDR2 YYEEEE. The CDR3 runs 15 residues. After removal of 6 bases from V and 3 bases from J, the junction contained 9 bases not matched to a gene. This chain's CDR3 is CASNSMRGGKETQYF. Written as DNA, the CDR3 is TGTGCCAGCAACTCAATGCGGGGGGGTAAAGAGACCCAGTACTTC.

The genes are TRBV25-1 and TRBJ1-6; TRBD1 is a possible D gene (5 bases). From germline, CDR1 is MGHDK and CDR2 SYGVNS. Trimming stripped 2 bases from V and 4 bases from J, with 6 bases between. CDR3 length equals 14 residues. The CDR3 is CASSEPGYNSPLHF. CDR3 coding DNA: TGTGCCAGCAGTGAACCAGGGTATAATTCACCCCTCCACTTT.

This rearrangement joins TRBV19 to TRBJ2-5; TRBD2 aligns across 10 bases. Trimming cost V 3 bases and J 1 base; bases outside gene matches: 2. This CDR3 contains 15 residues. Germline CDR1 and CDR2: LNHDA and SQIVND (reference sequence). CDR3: CASSILAGAQETQYF. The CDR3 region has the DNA TGTGCCAGTAGTATCCTAGCGGGGGCCCAAGAGACCCAGTACTTC.

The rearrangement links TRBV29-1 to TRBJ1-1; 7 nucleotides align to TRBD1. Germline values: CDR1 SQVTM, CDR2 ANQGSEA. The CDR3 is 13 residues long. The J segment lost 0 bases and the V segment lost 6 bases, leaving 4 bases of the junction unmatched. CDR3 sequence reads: CSVRTGMNTEAFF. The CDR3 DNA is TGCAGCGTCAGGACAGGAATGAACACTGAAGCTTTCTTT.

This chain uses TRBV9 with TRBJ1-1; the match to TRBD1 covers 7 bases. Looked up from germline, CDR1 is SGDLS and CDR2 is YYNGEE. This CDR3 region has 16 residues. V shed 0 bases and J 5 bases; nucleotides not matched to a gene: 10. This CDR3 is CASSVGGSTGQTEAFF. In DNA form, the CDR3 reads TGTGCCAGCAGCGTAGGGGGTTCGACAGGGCAGACTGAAGCTTTCTTT.

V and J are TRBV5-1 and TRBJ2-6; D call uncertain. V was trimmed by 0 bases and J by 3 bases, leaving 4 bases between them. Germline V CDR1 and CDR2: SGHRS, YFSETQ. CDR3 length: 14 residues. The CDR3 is CASSLDNGANVLTF. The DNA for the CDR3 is TGCGCCAGCAGCTTGGACAATGGGGCCAACGTCCTGACTTTC.

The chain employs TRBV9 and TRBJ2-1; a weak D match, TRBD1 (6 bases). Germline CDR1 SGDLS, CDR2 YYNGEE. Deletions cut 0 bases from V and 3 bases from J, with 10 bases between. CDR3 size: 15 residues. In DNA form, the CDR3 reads TGTGCCAGCAGCGTAGCAGGGGCGGGCTACAATGAGCAGTTCTTC. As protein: CASSVAGAGYNEQFF.

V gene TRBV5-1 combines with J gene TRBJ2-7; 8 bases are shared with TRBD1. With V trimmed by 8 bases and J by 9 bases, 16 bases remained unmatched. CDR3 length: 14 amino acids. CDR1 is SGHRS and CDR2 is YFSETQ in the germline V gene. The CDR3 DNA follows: TGCGCCAGACACCCGCTATATGACAGGGGCGGGCAGTACTTC. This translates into CARHPLYDRGGQYF.

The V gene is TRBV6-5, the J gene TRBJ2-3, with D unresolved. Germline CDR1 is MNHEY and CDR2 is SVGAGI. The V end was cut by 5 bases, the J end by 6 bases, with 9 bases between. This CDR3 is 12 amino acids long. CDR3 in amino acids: CASSAAPDTQYF. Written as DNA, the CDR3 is TGTGCCAGCAGTGCCGCCCCCGATACGCAGTATTTT.